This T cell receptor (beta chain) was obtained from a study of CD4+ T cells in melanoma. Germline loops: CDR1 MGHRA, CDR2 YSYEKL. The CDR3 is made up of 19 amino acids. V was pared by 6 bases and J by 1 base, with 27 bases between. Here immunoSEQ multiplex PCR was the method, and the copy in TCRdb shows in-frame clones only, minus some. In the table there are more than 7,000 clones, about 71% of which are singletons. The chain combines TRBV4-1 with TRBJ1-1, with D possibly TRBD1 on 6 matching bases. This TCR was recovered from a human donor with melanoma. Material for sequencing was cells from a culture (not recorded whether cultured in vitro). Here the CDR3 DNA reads TGCGCCAGCAGACCACTTCCGGGACACCAAGAACGAAGGAACACTGAAGCTTTCTTT. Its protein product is CASRPLPGHQERRNTEAFF.